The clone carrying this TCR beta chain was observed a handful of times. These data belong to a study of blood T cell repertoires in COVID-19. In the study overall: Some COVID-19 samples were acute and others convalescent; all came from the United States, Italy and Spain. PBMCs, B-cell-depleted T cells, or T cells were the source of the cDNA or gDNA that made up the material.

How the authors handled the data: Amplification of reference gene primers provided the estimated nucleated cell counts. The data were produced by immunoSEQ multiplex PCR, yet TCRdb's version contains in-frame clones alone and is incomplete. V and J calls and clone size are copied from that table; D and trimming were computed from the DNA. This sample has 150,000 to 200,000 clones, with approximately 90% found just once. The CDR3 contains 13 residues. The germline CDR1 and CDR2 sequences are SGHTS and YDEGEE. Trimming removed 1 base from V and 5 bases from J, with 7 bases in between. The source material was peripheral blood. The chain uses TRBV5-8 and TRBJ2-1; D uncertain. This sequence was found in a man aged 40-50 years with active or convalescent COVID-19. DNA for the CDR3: TGTGCCAGCAGCTTGTCCCAGAACAATGAGCAGTTCTTC. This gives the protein CASSLSQNNEQFF. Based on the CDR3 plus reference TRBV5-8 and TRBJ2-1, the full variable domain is EAGVTQSPTHLIKTRGQQATLRCSPISGHTSVYWYQQALGLGLQFLLWYDEGEERNRGNFPPRFSGRQFPNYSSELNVNALELEDSALYLCASSLSQNNEQFFGPGTRLTVL.